This T cell receptor beta chain stems from a study of early T cells in non-severe SARS-CoV-2 infection. Study in general: Bulk RNA taken from unsorted whole blood was sequenced, leaving chains unpaired.

The CDR3 consists of 14 residues. Germline lookup yields CDR1 SGHAT and CDR2 FQNNGV. V was trimmed by 3 bases and J by 1 base, leaving 7 bases between them. As part of library construction, unique molecular identifiers were attached to individual cDNA molecules. TCRdb reanalysed the 5' RACE reads using MiXCR and keeps one entry per CDR3 protein. The repertoire holds nearly 95,000 distinct CDR3 sequences, with 16% as singletons. Comment on this clonotype: The antigen is unknown.

Findings and caveats of the study: Private and CD4 specificities were missed by VDJdb matching, skewed to anti-spike CD8.

The chain is built from TRBV11-2 and TRBJ2-4; unclear D gene. The sample in question was whole blood, obtained at baseline. This clonotype was sampled from an adult who was a healthcare worker with PCR-confirmed SARS-CoV-2 infection or an uninfected control (not recorded which). The CDR3 reads CASSFVGAKNIQYF. The DNA for the CDR3 is TGTGCCAGCAGCTTCGTGGGTGCCAAAAACATTCAGTACTTC. The complete variable domain, with remaining parts taken from reference TRBV11-2 and TRBJ2-4, reads EAGVAQSPRYKIIEKRQSVAFWCNPISGHATLYWYQQILGQGPKLLIQFQNNGVVDDSQLPKDRFSAERLKGVDSTLKIQPAKLEDSAVYLCASSFVGAKNIQYFGAGTRLSVL.